The clone carrying this T cell receptor (beta chain) appeared once. This entry is derived from a study of blood T cell repertoires in COVID-19. Study in general: Material from acute and convalescent COVID-19 was sourced from the United States, Italy and Spain. From T cells, B-cell-depleted T cells, or PBMCs came the material, which was cDNA or gDNA.

Germline trimming cut 5 bases from V and 8 bases from J; bases unmatched to any gene: 11. CDR3 size: 14 residues. Germline assignment: CDR1 MNHEY and CDR2 SMNVEV (reference sequence). In the authors' methods: Estimates of nucleated cell counts were drawn from the amplification of reference gene primers. Repertoires were generated with immunoSEQ multiplex PCR, while TCRdb's copy carries only in-frame clones and drops some. That table furnishes V, J and clone size, whereas the DNA furnished D and trimming. The sample has 200,000 to 250,000 clones, more than 75% seen once. Sequencing input: peripheral blood. The chain joins TRBV27 to TRBJ1-2; 7 nucleotides line up with TRBD1. The clonotype was recovered from a man aged 55 to 69 with acute or convalescent COVID-19. The CDR3 loop is CASSLRRGQGGYTF. CDR3 DNA sequence: TGTGCCAGCAGTCTACGAAGGGGGCAAGGAGGCTACACCTTC.